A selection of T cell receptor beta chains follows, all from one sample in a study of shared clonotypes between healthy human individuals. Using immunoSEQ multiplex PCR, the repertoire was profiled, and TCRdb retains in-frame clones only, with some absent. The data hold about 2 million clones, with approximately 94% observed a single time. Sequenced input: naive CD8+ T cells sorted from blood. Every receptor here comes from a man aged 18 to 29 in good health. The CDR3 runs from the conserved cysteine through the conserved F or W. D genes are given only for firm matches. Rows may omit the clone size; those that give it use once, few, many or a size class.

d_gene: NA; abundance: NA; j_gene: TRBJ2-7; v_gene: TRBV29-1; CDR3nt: TGCAGCGTTGGCACACAGGGTTACGAGCAGTACTTC; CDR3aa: CSVGTQGYEQYF
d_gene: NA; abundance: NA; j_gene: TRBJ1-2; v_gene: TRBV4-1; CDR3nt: TGCGCCAGCAGCCAAGATCAGGCCAGCCGACTCTATGGCTACACCTTC; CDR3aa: CASSQDQASRLYGYTF
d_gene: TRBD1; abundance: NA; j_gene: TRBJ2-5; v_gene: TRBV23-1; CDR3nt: TGCGCCAGCAGTCAACTGGCAGGGGGCGCAGAGGGAGAGACCCAGTACTTC; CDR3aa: CASSQLAGGAEGETQYF
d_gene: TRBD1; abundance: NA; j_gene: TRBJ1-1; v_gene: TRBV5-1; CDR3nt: TGCGCCAGCAGCTTGGTGGACAGGGAGTACACTGAAGCTTTCTTT; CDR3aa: CASSLVDREYTEAFF
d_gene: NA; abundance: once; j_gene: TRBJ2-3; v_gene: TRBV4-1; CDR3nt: TGCGCCAGCAGCCCTAGGGGATACACAGATACGCAGTATTTT; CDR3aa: CASSPRGYTDTQYF
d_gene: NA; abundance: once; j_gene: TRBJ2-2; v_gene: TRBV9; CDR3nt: TGTGCCAGCAGCGTAGAGGCGAACACCGGGGAGCTGTTTTTT; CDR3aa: CASSVEANTGELFF
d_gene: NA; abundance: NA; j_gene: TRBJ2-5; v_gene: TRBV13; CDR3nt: TGTGCCAGCAGCCCTTTTAGGCAACCGGAGACCCAGTACTTC; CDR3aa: CASSPFRQPETQYF
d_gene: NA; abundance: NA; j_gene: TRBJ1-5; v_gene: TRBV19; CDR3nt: TGTGCCAGTAGTATAGGGGACAGCAATCAGCCCCAGCATTTT; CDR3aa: CASSIGDSNQPQHF
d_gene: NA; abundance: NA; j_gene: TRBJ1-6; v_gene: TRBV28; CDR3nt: TGTGCCAGCAGTTTTCAGAGCTCCTATAATTCACCCCTCCACTTT; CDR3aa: CASSFQSSYNSPLHF
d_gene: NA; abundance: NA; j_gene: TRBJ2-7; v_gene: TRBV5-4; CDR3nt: TGTGCCAGCAGCTTGAACGAGCAGTACTTC; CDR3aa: CASSLNEQYF
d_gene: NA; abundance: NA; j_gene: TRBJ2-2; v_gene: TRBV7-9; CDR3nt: TGTGCCAGCAGCCCCCGGTGGAACACCGGGGAGCTGTTTTTT; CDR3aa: CASSPRWNTGELFF
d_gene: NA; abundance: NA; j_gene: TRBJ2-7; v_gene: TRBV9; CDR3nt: TGTGCCAGCAGCGTAGGAGGAGGAGGACTCGAGCAGTACTTC; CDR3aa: CASSVGGGGLEQYF
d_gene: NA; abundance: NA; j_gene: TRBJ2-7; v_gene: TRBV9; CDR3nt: TGTGCCAGCAGCGTAGGGGGCCCCCCCTACGAGCAGTACTTC; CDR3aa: CASSVGGPPYEQYF
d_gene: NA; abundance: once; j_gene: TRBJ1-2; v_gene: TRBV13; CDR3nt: TGTGCCAGCACCACGAGGGATCTCCTTTATGGCTACACCTTC; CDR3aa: CASTTRDLLYGYTF
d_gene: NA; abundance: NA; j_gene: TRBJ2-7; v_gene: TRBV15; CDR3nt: TGTGCCACCAGCACCCCGACCGGGACGGAGTCCTACGAGCAGTACTTC; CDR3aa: CATSTPTGTESYEQYF
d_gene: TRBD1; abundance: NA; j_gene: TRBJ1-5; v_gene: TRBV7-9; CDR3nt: TGTGCCAGCAGCTTGTTCCAGGGGGCCGGCAATCAGCCCCAGCATTTT; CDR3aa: CASSLFQGAGNQPQHF
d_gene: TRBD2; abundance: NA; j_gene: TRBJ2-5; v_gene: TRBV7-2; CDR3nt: TGTGCCAGCAGCTTGGGGACTAGCGGAGCTCTGTACACGGAGACCCAGTACTTC; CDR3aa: CASSLGTSGALYTETQYF
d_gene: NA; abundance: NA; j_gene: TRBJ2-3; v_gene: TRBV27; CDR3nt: TGTGCCAGCAGTTTATTAGGCGGAGCCGGCACAGATACGCAGTATTTT; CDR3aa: CASSLLGGAGTDTQYF
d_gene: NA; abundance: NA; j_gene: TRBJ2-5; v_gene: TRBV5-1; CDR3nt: TGCGCCAGCAGCTTGGAAGGGGGTTTTCAAGAGACCCAGTACTTC; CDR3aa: CASSLEGGFQETQYF
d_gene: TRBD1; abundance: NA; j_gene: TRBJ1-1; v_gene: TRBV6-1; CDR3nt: TGTGCCAGCAGTGTCGACAGGGTCACTGAAGCTTTCTTT; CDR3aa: CASSVDRVTEAFF
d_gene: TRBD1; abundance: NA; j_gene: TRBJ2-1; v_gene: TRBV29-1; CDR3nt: TGCAGCGTTGAAGGGACAGGGCGGCCCAAGACCGAGCAGTTCTTC; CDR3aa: CSVEGTGRPKTEQFF
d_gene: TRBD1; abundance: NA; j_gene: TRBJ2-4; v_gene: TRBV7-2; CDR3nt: TGTGCCAGCTGCGACAGGGGGGAGGGGACCAAAAACATTCAGTACTTC; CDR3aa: CASCDRGEGTKNIQYF
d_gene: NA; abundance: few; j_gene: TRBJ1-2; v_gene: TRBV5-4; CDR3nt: TGTGCCAGCAGCCCAGAAGGGTTTTTCGGACAGTTTGGCTACACCTTC; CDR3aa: CASSPEGFFGQFGYTF
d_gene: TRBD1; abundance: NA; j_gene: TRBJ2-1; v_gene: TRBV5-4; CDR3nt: TGTGCCAGCAGCTCGGGACAGCCCCCGGGGAATGAGCAGTTCTTC; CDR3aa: CASSSGQPPGNEQFF
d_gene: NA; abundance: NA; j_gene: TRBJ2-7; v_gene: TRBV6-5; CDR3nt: TGTGCCAGCGGGGCCGCGAGCGGCTTCGAGCAGTACTTC; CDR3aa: CASGAASGFEQYF
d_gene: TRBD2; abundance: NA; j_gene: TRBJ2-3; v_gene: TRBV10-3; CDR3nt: TGTGCCATCAGTGAGTCGGGCGGGGGGGCAACAGATACGCAGTATTTT; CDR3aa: CAISESGGGATDTQYF
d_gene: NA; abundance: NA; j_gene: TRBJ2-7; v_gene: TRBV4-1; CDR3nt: TGCGCCAGCAGCGATCGGTCCCCGGGGTCCTACGAGCAGTACTTC; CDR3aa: CASSDRSPGSYEQYF
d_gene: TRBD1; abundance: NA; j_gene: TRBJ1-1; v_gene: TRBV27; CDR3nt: TGTGCCAGCAGTTTAGGCGCCGGACAGGGGAGATACACTGAAGCTTTCTTT; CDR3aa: CASSLGAGQGRYTEAFF
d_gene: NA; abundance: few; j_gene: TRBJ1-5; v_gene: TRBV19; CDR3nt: TGTGCCAGTAGTATAGTGCCCAATCAGCCCCAGCATTTT; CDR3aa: CASSIVPNQPQHF
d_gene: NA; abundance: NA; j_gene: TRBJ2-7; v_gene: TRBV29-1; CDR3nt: TGCAGCGTTGGGGGCGGCACCTCCTACGAGCAGTACTTC; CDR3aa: CSVGGGTSYEQYF
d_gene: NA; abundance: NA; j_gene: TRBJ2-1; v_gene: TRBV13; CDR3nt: TGTGCCAGCTGCCGAGGGGTAAACAATGAGCAGTTCTTC; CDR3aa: CASCRGVNNEQFF
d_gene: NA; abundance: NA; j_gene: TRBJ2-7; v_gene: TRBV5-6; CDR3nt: TGTGCCAGCAGCTCATCCGGGACCGCCACTTACGAGCAGTACTTC; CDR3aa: CASSSSGTATYEQYF
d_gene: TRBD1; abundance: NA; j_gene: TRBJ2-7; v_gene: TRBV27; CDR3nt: TGTGCCAGCAGTATGGGACAGGGTAACTACGAGCAGTACTTC; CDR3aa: CASSMGQGNYEQYF
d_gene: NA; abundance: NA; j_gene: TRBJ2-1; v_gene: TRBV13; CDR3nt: TGTGCCAGCAGCTACGGCGGGCACTATGAGCAGTTCTTC; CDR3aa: CASSYGGHYEQFF
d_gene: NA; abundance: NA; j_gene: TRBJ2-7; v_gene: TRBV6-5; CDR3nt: TGTGCCAGCAGTGGGGGAGTTCACGAGCAGTACTTC; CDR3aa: CASSGGVHEQYF
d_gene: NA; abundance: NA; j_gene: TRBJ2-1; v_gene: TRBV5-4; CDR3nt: TGTGCCAGCAGCTTGGAGTCCTTAAATGAGCAGTTCTTC; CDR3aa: CASSLESLNEQFF
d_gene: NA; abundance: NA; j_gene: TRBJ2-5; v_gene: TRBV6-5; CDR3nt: TGTGCCAGCAGTTACTCGGGGACGGTACAAGAGACCCAGTACTTC; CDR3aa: CASSYSGTVQETQYF
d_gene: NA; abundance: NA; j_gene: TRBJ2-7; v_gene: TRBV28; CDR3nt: TGTGCCAGCACCCCCCAGCCGGGGTACTACGAGCAGTACTTC; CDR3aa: CASTPQPGYYEQYF
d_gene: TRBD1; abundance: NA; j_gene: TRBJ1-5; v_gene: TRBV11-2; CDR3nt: TGTGCCAGCAGCCCCAGGGGGGGTAATCAGCCCCAGCATTTT; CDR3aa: CASSPRGGNQPQHF
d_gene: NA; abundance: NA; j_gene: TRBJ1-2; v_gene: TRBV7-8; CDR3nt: TGTGCCAGCAGTCCCGGACTGGCACCCAACTATGGCTACACCTTC; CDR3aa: CASSPGLAPNYGYTF
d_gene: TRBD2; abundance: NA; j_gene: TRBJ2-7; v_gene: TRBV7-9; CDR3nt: TGTGCCAGCAGCTTACTAGCGGGGGGCCCAAACTACGAGCAGTACTTC; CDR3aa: CASSLLAGGPNYEQYF
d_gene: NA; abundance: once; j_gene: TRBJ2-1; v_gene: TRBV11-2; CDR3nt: TGTGCCAGCAGCTTAGCGGGGGGCAGTAATGAGCAGTTCTTC; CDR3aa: CASSLAGGSNEQFF
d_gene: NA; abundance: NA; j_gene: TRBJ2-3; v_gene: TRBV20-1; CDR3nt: TGCAGTGCGGTTACAGGGGATACGCAGTATTTT; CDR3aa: CSAVTGDTQYF
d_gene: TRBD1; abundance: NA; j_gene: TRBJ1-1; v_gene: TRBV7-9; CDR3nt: TGTGCCAGCAGCTTGCTTTGGACAGGGAGTATGAACACTGAAGCTTTCTTT; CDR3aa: CASSLLWTGSMNTEAFF
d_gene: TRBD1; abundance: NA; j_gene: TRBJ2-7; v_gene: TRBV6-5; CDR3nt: TGTGCCACCCAGACAGGGAAGGACGAGCAGTACTTC; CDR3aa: CATQTGKDEQYF
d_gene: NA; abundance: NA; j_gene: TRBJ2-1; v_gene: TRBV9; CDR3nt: TGTGCCAGCAGCCTAGGAGCGGACTACTCCTACAATGAGCAGTTCTTC; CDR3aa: CASSLGADYSYNEQFF
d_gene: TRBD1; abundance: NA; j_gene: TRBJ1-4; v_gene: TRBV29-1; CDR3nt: TGCAGCGTTGCAGGGGGCGGGGATGAAAAACTGTTTTTT; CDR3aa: CSVAGGGDEKLFF
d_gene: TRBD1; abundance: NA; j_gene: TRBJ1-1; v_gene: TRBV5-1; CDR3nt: TGCGCCAGCAGCTTGGGACAGGGCGGAACTGAAGCTTTCTTT; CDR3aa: CASSLGQGGTEAFF
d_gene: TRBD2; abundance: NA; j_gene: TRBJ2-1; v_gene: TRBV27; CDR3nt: TGTGCCAGCAGTTTCAGACTAGCGGGAGTGACCTACAATGAGCAGTTCTTC; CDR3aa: CASSFRLAGVTYNEQFF
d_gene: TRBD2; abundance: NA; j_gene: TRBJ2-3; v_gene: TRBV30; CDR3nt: TGTGCCTGGAGTAACCTAGCGGGCACAGATACGCAGTATTTT; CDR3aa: CAWSNLAGTDTQYF